This T cell receptor beta chain was found in a study of vaccination and CD4 T cells after COVID-19. In its sample, this clonotype was seen a few times. Its antigen is unknown. Germline assignment: CDR1 SGHTA and CDR2 FQGNSA. CDR3 length: 16 amino acids. Trimming at V came to 1 base and at J to 4 bases, leaving 8 bases not matched to a gene. Treatment here: roughly 10-day PBMC culture with coronavirus spike peptide pools or control peptides (ViraFEST assay). The Oncomine TCR Beta short-read assay sequenced DNA from cultured CD4+ T cells. The genomic DNA was obtained from cultured CD4+ T cells by extraction with the QIAamp micro DNA kit. TCRdb used MiXCR to reprocess the PCR reads, holding one entry per CDR3 protein. Among around 15,000 distinct CDR3 sequences listed, about 55% were seen once.

The chain is built from TRBV7-2 and TRBJ1-2; TRBD1 aligns across 8 bases. Sequenced here: CD4+ T cells from blood, cultured in vitro, sampled before SARS-CoV-2 vaccination. This TCR was sampled from a human donor who had recovered from COVID-19. CDR3 protein: CASSLVGTGQTYGYTF. In nucleotides, the CDR3 is TGTGCCAGCAGCTTAGTGGGGACAGGTCAAACCTATGGCTACACCTTC.